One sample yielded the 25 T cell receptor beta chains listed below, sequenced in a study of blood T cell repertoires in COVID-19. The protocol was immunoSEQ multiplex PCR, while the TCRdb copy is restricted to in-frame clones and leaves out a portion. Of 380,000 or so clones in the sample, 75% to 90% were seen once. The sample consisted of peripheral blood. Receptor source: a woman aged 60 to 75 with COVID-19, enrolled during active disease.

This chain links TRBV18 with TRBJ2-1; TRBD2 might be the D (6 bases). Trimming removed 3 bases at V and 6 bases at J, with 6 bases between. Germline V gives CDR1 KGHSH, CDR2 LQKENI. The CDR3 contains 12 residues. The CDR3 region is CASSPGGNEQFF. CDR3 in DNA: TGTGCCAGCTCACCGGGGGGCAATGAGCAGTTCTTC.

The CDR3 coding sequence is TGTGCCTGGGGGACGGGACAGGAGAATGAAAAACTGTTTTTT. This codes for CAWGTGQENEKLFF. This rearrangement joins TRBV30 to TRBJ1-4; 8 bases line up with TRBD1. This CDR3 contains 14 residues. The germline V gene encodes CDR1 GTSNPN and CDR2 SVGIG (reference sequence). The J segment lost 5 bases and the V segment lost 5 bases, leaving 7 bases of the junction unmatched.

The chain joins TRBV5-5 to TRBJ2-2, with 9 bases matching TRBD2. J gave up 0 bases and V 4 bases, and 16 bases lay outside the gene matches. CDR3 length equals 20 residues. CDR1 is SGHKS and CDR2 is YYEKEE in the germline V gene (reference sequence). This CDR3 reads CASSLSASGVFHANTGELFF. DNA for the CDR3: TGTGCCAGCAGCCTGTCGGCTAGCGGGGTATTTCACGCGAACACCGGGGAGCTGTTTTTT.

The CDR3 protein is CASSENEYTIYF. The CDR3 coding sequence is TGTGCCAGCAGTGAAAATGAGTACACCATATATTTT. The rearrangement joins TRBV2 to TRBJ1-3; no definite D call. V was shortened by 2 bases and J by 8 bases, with 7 bases between the two germline ends. The germline gives CDR1 SNHLY, CDR2 FYNNEI. The CDR3 consists of 12 residues.

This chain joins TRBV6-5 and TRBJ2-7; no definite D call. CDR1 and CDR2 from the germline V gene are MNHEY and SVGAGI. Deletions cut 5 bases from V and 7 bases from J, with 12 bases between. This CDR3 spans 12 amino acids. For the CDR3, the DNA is TGTGCCAGCAGTACCCACTTCGGGGAGCAGTACTTC. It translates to CASSTHFGEQYF.

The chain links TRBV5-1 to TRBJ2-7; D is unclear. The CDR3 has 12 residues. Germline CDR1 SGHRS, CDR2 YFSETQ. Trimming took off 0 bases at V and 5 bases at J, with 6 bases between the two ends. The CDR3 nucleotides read TGCGCCAGCAGCTTGGGGAGTGACGAGCAGTACTTC. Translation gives CASSLGSDEQYF. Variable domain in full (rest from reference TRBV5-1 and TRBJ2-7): KAGVTQTPRYLIKTRGQQVTLSCSPISGHRSVSWYQQTPGQGLQFLFEYFSETQRNKGNFPGRFSGRQFSNSRSEMNVSTLELGDSALYLCASSLGSDEQYFGPGTRLTVT.

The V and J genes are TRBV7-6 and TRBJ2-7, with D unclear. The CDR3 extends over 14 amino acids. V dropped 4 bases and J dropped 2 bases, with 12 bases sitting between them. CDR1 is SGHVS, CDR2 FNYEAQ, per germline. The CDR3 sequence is CASSSLALTYEQYF. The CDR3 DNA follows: TGTGCCAGCAGCTCCCTGGCTCTCACCTACGAGCAGTACTTC.

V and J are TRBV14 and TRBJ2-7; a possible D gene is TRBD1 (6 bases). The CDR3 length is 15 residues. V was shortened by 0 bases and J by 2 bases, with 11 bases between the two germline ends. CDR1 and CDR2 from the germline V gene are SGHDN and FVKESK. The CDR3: CASSQDTWTAYEQYF. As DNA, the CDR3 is TGTGCCAGCAGCCAAGATACATGGACAGCCTACGAGCAGTACTTC.

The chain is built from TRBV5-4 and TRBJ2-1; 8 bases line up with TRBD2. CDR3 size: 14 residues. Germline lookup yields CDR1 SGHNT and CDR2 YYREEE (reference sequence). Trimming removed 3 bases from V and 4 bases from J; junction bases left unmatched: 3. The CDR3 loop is CASSSLAGYNEQFF. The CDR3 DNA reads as TGTGCCAGCAGCTCTTTAGCGGGGTACAATGAGCAGTTCTTC.

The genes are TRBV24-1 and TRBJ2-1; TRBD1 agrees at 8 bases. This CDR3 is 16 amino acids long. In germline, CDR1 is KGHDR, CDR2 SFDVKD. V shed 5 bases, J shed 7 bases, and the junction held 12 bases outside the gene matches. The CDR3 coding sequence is TGTGCCACCAGTGCCCGCCAGCAGGGGGCGAGGAATGAGCAGTTCTTC. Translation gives CATSARQQGARNEQFF.

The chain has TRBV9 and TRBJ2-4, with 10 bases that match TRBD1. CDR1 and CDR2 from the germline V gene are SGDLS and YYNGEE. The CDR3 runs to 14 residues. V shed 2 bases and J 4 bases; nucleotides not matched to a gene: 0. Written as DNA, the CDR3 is TGTGCCAGCAGCGTGGGACAGGGGAAAAACATTCAGTACTTC. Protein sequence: CASSVGQGKNIQYF.

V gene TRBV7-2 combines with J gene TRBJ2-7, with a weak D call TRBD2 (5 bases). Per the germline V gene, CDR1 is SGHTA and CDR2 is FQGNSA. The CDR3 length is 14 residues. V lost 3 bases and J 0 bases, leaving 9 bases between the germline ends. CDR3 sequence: CASSLDSSSYEQYF. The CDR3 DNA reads TGTGCCAGCAGCTTGGACTCGAGCTCCTACGAGCAGTACTTC.

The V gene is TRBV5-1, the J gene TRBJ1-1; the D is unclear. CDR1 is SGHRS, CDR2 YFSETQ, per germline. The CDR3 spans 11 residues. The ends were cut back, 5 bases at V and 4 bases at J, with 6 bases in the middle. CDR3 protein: CASREGTEAFF. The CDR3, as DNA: TGCGCCAGCAGGGAGGGCACTGAAGCTTTCTTT.

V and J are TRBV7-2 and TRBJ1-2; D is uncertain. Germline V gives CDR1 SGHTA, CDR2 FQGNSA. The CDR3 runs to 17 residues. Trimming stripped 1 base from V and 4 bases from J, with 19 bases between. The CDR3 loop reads CASSLEGGESRVYGYTF. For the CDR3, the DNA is TGTGCCAGCAGCTTAGAGGGTGGGGAGTCGAGGGTCTATGGCTACACCTTC.

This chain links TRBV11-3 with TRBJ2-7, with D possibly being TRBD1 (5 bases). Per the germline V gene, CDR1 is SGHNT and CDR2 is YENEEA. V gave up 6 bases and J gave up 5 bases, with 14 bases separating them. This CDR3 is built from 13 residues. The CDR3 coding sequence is TGTGCCAGCAGAAGGGGTACTCAGGACGAGCAGTACTTC. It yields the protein CASRRGTQDEQYF.

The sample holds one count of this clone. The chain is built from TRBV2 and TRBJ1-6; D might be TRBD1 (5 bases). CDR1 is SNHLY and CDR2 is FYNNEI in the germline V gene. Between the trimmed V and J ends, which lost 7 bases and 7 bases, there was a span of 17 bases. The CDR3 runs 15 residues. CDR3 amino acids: CASTAGTGVNSPLHF. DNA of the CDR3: TGTGCCAGCACCGCCGGGACGGGAGTCAATTCACCCCTCCACTTT.

The CDR3 DNA is TGTGCCAGCAGACACAGGACAGGGCGGAACGAGCAGTACTTC. This encodes CASRHRTGRNEQYF. The rearrangement joins TRBV6-6 to TRBJ2-7, with 8 positions matching TRBD1. Germline lookup yields CDR1 MNHNY and CDR2 SVGAGI (reference sequence). CDR3 length equals 14 residues. The trim removed 6 bases at V and 5 bases at J, leaving 9 bases unmatched.

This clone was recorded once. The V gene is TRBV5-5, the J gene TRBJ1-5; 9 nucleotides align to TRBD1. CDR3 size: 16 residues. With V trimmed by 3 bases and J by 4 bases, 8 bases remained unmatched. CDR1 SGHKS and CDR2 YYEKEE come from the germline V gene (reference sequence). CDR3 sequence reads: CASSWGTGMKNQPQHF. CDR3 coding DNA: TGTGCCAGCAGCTGGGGGACAGGGATGAAAAATCAGCCCCAGCATTTT.

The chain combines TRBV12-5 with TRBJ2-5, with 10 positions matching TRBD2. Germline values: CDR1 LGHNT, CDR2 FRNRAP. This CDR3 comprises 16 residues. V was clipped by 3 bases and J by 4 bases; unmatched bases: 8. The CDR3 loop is CASGFPAGGPLETQYF. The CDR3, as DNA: TGTGCTAGTGGTTTCCCAGCGGGGGGGCCACTAGAGACCCAGTACTTC.

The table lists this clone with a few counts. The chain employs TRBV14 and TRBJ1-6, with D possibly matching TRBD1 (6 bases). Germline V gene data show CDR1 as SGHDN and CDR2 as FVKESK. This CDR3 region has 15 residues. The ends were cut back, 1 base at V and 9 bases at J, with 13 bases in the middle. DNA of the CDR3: TGTGCCAGCAGCCAAGTTGACCAGGGGTCTTCACCCCTCCACTTT. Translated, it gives CASSQVDQGSSPLHF.

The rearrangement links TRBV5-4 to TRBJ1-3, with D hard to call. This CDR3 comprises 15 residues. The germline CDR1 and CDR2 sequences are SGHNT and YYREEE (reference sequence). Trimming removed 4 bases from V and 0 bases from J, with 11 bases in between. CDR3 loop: CASSPGGSSGNTIYF. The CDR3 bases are TGTGCCAGCAGCCCTGGAGGGAGCTCTGGAAACACCATATATTTT.

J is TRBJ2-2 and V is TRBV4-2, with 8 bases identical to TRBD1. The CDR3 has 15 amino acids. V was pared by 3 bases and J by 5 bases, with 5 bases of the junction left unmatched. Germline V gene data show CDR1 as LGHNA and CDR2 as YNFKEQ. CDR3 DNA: TGTGCCAGCAGCCAGTCGACAGGGGAGACCGGGGAGCTGTTTTTT. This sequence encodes CASSQSTGETGELFF.

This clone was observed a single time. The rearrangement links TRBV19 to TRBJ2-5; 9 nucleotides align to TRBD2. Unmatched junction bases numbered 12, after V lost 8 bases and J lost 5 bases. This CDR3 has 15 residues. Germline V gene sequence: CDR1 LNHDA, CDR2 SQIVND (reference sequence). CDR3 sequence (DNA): TGTGCCAGTCGTCTGAAGGGGACTAGCCGGGAGACCCAGTACTTC. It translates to CASRLKGTSRETQYF.

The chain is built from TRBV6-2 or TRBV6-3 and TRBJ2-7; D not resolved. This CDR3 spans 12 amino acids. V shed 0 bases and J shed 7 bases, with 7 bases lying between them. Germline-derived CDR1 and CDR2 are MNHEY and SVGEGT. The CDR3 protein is CASSYSFREQYF. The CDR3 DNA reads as TGTGCCAGCAGTTACTCGTTCCGGGAGCAGTACTTC.

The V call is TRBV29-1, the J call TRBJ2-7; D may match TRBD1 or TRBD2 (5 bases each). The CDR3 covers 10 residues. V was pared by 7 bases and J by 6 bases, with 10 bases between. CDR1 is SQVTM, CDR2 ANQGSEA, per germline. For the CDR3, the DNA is TGCAGCGCGGGGCAGCGCGAGCAGTACTTC. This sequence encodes CSAGQREQYF.